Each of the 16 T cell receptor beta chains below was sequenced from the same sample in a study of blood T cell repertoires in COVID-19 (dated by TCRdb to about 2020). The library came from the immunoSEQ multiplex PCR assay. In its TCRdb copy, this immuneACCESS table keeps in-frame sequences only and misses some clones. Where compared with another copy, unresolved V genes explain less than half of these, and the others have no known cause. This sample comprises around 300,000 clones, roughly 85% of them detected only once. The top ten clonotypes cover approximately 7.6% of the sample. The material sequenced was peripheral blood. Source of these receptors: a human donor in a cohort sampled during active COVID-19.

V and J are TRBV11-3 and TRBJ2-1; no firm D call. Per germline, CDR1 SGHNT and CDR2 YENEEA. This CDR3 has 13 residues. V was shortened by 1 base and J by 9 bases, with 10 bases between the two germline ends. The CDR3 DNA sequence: TGTGCCAGCAGCTTAGCCAGCGAGGCTGAGCAGTTCTTC. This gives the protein CASSLASEAEQFF.

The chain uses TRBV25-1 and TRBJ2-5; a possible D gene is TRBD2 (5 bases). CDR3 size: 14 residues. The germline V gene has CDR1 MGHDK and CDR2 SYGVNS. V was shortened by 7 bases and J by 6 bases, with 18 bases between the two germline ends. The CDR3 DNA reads TGTGCCAGCAAGCCCTCGGCACCCGGGAAGACCCAGTACTTC. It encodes CASKPSAPGKTQYF. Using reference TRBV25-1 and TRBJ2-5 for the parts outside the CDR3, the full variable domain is EADIYQTPRYLVIGTGKKITLECSQTMGHDKMYWYQQDPGMELHLIHYSYGVNSTEKGDLSSESTVSRIRTEHFPLTLESARPSHTSQYLCASKPSAPGKTQYFGPGTRLLVL.

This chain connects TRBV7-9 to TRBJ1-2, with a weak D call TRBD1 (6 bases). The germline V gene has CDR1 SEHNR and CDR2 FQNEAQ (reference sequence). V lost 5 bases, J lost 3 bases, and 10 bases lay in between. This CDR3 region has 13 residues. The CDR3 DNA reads TGTGCCAGCAGCCTAGGGGGGGACTATGGCTACACCTTC. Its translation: CASSLGGDYGYTF.

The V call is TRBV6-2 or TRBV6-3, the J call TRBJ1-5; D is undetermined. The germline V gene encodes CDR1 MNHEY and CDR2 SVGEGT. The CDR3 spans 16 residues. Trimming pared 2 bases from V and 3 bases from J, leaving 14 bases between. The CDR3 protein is CASSYADTDLNQPQHF. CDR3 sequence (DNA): TGTGCCAGCAGTTACGCCGACACCGATCTCAATCAGCCCCAGCATTTT.

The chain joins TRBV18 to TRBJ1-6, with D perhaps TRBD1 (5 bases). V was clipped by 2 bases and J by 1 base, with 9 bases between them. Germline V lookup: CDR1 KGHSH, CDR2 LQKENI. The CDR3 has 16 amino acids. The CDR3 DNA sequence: TGTGCCAGCTCACCAACGCGGGGGTCCTATAATTCACCCCTCCACTTT. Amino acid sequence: CASSPTRGSYNSPLHF.

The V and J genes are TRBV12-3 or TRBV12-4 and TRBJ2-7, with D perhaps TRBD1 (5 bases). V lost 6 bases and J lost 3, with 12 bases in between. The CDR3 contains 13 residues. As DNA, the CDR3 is TGTGCCAGCAGGACGACAGAAGACTACGAGCAGTACTTC. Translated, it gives CASRTTEDYEQYF.

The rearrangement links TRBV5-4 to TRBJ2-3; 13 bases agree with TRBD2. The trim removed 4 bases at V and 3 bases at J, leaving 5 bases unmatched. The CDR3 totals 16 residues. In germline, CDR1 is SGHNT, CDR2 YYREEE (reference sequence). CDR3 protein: CASSTSGGARTDTQYF. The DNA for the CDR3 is TGTGCCAGCAGCACTAGCGGGGGGGCCCGGACAGATACGCAGTATTTT.

CDR3 region: CASSRQGLLAYNSPLHF. The CDR3 coding sequence is TGTGCCAGCAGTCGACAGGGGCTTCTCGCCTATAATTCACCCCTCCACTTT. The chain links TRBV7-9 to TRBJ1-6; 8 bases agree with TRBD1. Germline loops: CDR1 SEHNR, CDR2 FQNEAQ (reference sequence). With 6 bases clipped from V and 2 bases from J, the junction kept 9 bases outside the gene matches. The CDR3 runs 17 residues.

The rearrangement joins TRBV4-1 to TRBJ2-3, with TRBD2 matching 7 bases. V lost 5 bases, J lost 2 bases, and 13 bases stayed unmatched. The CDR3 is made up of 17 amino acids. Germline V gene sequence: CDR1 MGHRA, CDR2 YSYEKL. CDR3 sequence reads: CASSSLVAGVTTDTQYF. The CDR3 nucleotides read TGCGCCAGCAGCTCCCTTGTGGCGGGGGTTACCACAGATACGCAGTATTTT.

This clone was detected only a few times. CDR3 amino acids: CSVAPTALEFF. DNA of the CDR3: TGCAGCGTTGCCCCTACAGCTTTGGAGTTCTTC. The chain employs TRBV29-1 and TRBJ2-1; unclear D gene. This CDR3 is 11 amino acids long. Germline V lookup: CDR1 SQVTM, CDR2 ANQGSEA. V was clipped by 4 bases and J by 14 bases, with 15 bases between them.

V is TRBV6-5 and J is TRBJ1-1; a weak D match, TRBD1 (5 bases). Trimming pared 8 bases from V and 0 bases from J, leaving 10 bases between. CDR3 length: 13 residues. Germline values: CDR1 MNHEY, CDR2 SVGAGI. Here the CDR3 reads CASSWGLNTEAFF. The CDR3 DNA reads TGTGCCAGCTCATGGGGCCTGAACACTGAAGCTTTCTTT.

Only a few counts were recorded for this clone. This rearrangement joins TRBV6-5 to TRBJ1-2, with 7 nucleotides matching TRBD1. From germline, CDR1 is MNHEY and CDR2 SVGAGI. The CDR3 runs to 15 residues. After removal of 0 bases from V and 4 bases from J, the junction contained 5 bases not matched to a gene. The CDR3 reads CASSYSVGTVYGYTF. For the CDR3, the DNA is TGTGCCAGCAGTTACTCGGTCGGGACAGTCTATGGCTACACCTTC.

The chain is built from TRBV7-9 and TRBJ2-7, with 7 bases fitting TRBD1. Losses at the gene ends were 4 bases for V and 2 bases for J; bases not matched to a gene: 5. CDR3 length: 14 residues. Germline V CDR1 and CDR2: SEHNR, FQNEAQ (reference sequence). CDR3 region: CASSSTGTAYEQYF. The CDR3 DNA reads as TGTGCCAGCAGCTCAACCGGGACAGCCTACGAGCAGTACTTC.

The CDR3 region is CATSDAAQTGVVKELFF. As DNA, the CDR3 is TGTGCCACCAGTGACGCCGCTCAGACAGGGGTTGTAAAGGAGCTGTTTTTT. The V call is TRBV24-1, the J call TRBJ2-2; 8 bases map to TRBD1. The V gene's germline CDR1 is KGHDR and CDR2 SFDVKD. V dropped 4 bases and J dropped 10; count of bases not matched to a gene: 16. The CDR3 covers 17 residues.

In DNA, the CDR3 is TGTGCCAGCAGTTTAACCCAGGGCTCCTACGAGCAGTACTTC. Its protein product is CASSLTQGSYEQYF. The chain has TRBV27 and TRBJ2-7, with D possibly being TRBD1 (5 bases). Germline values: CDR1 MNHEY, CDR2 SMNVEV (reference sequence). CDR3 length: 14 residues. Trimming stripped 2 bases from V and 0 bases from J, with 8 bases between.

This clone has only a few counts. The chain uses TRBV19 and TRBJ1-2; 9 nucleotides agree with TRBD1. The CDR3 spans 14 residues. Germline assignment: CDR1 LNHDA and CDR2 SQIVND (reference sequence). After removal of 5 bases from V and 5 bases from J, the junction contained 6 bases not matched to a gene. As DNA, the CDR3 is TGTGCCAGTAGTTCTACAGGGGGCCTTTATGGCTACACCTTC. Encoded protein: CASSSTGGLYGYTF.